One sample yielded the 18 T cell receptor beta chains listed below, sequenced in a study of cytomegalovirus exposure and HLA in healthy donors. PCR primers comprised 60 Vbeta and 13 Jbeta primers. Data came from immunoSEQ multiplex PCR; TCRdb stores just in-frame clones and leaves some out. The table lists 180,000 or so clones, 80% of them singletons. The sequencing sample was made of PBMCs. The receptors come from a girl under 18 in good health and CMV-seropositive.

The J gene is TRBJ1-1, the V gene TRBV5-4; 8 bases are a match to TRBD1. J gave up 3 bases and V 4 bases, and 5 bases lay outside the gene matches. This CDR3 spans 14 amino acids. In germline, CDR1 is SGHNT, CDR2 YYREEE (reference sequence). In DNA form, the CDR3 reads TGTGCCAGCAGCAAGACAGGGGTGGACACTGAAGCTTTCTTT. As protein: CASSKTGVDTEAFF.

V and J are TRBV11-2 and TRBJ1-5, with unresolved D. Trimming removed 1 base from V and 0 bases from J, with 13 bases in between. The CDR3 is 17 amino acids. CDR1 SGHAT and CDR2 FQNNGV come from the germline V gene. The DNA for the CDR3 is TGTGCCAGCAGCTTAGGGGCAGATGACTATAGCAATCAGCCCCAGCATTTT. This encodes CASSLGADDYSNQPQHF.

This clone occurred once. CDR3 coding DNA: TGTGCCAGCAGCCCAGGGCAGGGTAGCACTGAAGCTTTCTTT. Amino acids: CASSPGQGSTEAFF. V is TRBV21-1 and J is TRBJ1-1; TRBD1, the D gene given by the table, was not confirmed from the DNA. TRBV21-1 is deemed a pseudogene. CDR3 length equals 14 residues.

V and J are TRBV18 and TRBJ1-1; possibly TRBD1 for D (6 bases). The germline V and J ends were trimmed by 3 bases and 3 bases, with 14 bases remaining between them. The CDR3 extends over 15 amino acids. CDR1 KGHSH and CDR2 LQKENI come from the germline V gene. CDR3 bases: TGTGCCAGCTCACCTCCTCTCAAGGGGGACACTGAAGCTTTCTTT. This codes for CASSPPLKGDTEAFF.

This clone was counted once. This chain joins TRBV6-6 and TRBJ2-5, with 9 bases matching TRBD1. Near its end, the DNA agrees better with TRBJ2-7, so the J call may be wrong. The germline gives CDR1 MNHNY, CDR2 SVGAGI (reference sequence). This CDR3 has 16 amino acids. The CDR3: CASSYFRTGAPYEQYF. The DNA for the CDR3 is TGTGCCAGCAGTTACTTTCGGACAGGGGCCCCCTACGAGCAGTACTTC.

This clone showed up just a few times. The chain uses TRBV7-9 and TRBJ1-4; D ambiguous. The V and J ends lost 4 bases and 0 bases respectively, with 21 bases between them. There are 19 residues in the CDR3. Germline CDR1 SEHNR, CDR2 FQNEAQ (reference sequence). CDR3: CASSSFGGLPRATNEKLFF. CDR3 bases: TGTGCCAGCAGCTCCTTTGGTGGGCTCCCGCGTGCAACTAATGAAAAACTGTTTTTT. The whole variable domain, remainder taken from reference TRBV7-9 and TRBJ1-4, is DTGVSQNPRHKITKRGQNVTFRCDPISEHNRLYWYRQTLGQGPEFLTYFQNEAQLEKSRLLSDRFSAERPKGSFSTLEIQRTEQGDSAMYLCASSSFGGLPRATNEKLFFGSGTQLSVL.

The CDR3 spells CASSSPGEDGYTF. DNA of the CDR3: TGTGCCAGCAGCTCCCCGGGGGAGGACGGCTACACCTTC. This sequence joins TRBV7-9 and TRBJ1-2; perhaps TRBD1 as D (5 bases). Trimming pared 4 bases from V and 8 bases from J, leaving 14 bases between. The CDR3 has 13 amino acids. CDR1 is SEHNR and CDR2 is FQNEAQ in the germline V gene (reference sequence).

As DNA, the CDR3 is TGTGCCAGCAGTTACCCGGGACTAGCGGGAGGGCCGATGGATGAGCAGTTCTTC. Translating gives CASSYPGLAGGPMDEQFF. The chain has TRBV6-7 and TRBJ2-1, with TRBD2 matching 16 bases. TRBV6-7 is an ORF, with its function uncertain. The trim removed 2 bases at V and 8 bases at J, leaving 9 bases unmatched. This CDR3 comprises 18 residues.

The chain combines TRBV9 with TRBJ2-3; TRBD1 aligns across 7 bases. Germline CDR1 SGDLS, CDR2 YYNGEE. CDR3 length: 16 residues. The J segment lost 5 bases and the V segment lost 3 bases, leaving 12 bases of the junction unmatched. CDR3 amino acids: CASSATGAVGLDTQYF. The CDR3 nucleotides are TGTGCCAGCAGCGCCACAGGGGCGGTGGGGTTAGATACGCAGTATTTT.

This chain uses TRBV4-1 with TRBJ1-3; 8 positions match TRBD1. The V gene's germline CDR1 is MGHRA and CDR2 YSYEKL. The junction had 10 bases not matched to a gene; V was cut back by 4 bases and J by 8 bases. The CDR3 has 15 amino acids. CDR3 bases: TGCGCCAGCAGCCCCTATCGGACAGGGACGGACACCATATATTTT. It specifies CASSPYRTGTDTIYF.

The chain couples TRBV5-4 to TRBJ1-3; D is undetermined. The V end lost 0 bases, the J end lost 4 bases, and 8 bases lay between the germline ends. The CDR3 covers 14 residues. Germline values: CDR1 SGHNT, CDR2 YYREEE (reference sequence). This CDR3 reads CASSLALEGNTIYF. For the CDR3, the DNA is TGTGCCAGCAGCTTGGCCCTGGAGGGAAACACCATATATTTT.

The V gene is TRBV4-1, the J gene TRBJ1-2; D is unresolved. Germline V gene data show CDR1 as MGHRA and CDR2 as YSYEKL. Trimming pared 3 bases from V and 8 bases from J, leaving 25 bases between. This CDR3 is built from 17 residues. The CDR3 spells CASSQYPTRTDSWGYTF. CDR3 coding DNA: TGCGCCAGCAGCCAGTACCCCACCCGGACGGACTCCTGGGGCTACACCTTC.

This clone was observed a single time. The V and J genes are TRBV28 and TRBJ2-7; 10 nucleotides agree with TRBD2. V gave up 3 bases and J gave up 1 base; unmatched junction bases: 6. This CDR3 has 16 amino acids. Germline assignment: CDR1 MDHEN and CDR2 SYDVKM. CDR3 region: CASSFSGRVDSYEQYF. CDR3 DNA sequence: TGTGCCAGCAGTTTCAGCGGGAGGGTTGATTCCTACGAGCAGTACTTC.

V and J are TRBV15 and TRBJ1-5; no reliable D call. The V gene lost 1 base and the J gene lost 3 bases, with 7 bases spanning the gap. Germline V gene data show CDR1 as LNHNV and CDR2 as YYDKDF (reference sequence). This CDR3 has 14 amino acids. The CDR3 bases are TGTGCCACCAGCAGAGTTACTAACAATCAGCCCCAGCATTTT. This translates into CATSRVTNNQPQHF.

The gene calls are TRBV5-4 and TRBJ2-1, with TRBD1 identical over 8 bases. The CDR3 runs 15 residues. Losses at the gene ends were 4 bases for V and 4 bases for J; bases not matched to a gene: 7. The germline V gene has CDR1 SGHNT and CDR2 YYREEE (reference sequence). This CDR3 reads CASSGGQGNYNEQFF. CDR3 nucleotide sequence: TGTGCCAGCAGCGGCGGACAGGGCAATTACAATGAGCAGTTCTTC.

For this clone: One end of the junction fails to match germline, which may point to a read error. The rearrangement uses TRBV19 and TRBJ2-1, with D possibly being TRBD2 (6 bases). The CDR3 loop spans 14 amino acids. CDR1 is LNHDA, CDR2 SQIVND, per germline (reference sequence). CDR3 nucleotides: TGTGCCAGTACTCCCCCGGGAGCGTACAGTGAGCAGTTCTTC. Its translation is CASTPPGAYSEQFF.

This chain links TRBV7-9 with TRBJ1-1; 8 bases fit TRBD1. The germline V gene encodes CDR1 SEHNR and CDR2 FQNEAQ (reference sequence). This CDR3 region has 15 residues. The J segment lost 7 bases and the V segment lost 5 bases, leaving 12 bases of the junction unmatched. The CDR3 region has the DNA TGTGCCAGCAGCCGGGACAGGATCGAACAGGGTGAAGCTTTCTTT. It yields the protein CASSRDRIEQGEAFF.

J is TRBJ2-7 and V is TRBV4-1; TRBD2 agrees at 8 bases. J was trimmed by 1 base and V by 4 bases; bases with no gene match: 12. The germline V gene has CDR1 MGHRA and CDR2 YSYEKL. This CDR3 has 17 residues. The CDR3: CASSPQTGGPPSYEQYF. The CDR3, as DNA: TGCGCCAGCAGCCCCCAGACGGGAGGGCCACCGTCCTACGAGCAGTACTTC.